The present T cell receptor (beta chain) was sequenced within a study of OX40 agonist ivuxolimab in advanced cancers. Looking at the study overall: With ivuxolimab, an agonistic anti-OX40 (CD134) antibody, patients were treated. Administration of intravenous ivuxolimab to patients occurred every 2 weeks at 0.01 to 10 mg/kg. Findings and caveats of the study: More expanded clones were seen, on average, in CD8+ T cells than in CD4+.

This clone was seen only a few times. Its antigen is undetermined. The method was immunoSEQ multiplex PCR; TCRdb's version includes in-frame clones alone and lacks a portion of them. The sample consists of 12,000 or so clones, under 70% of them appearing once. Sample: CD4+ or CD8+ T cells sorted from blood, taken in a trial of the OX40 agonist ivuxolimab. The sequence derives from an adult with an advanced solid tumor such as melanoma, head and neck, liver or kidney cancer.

The CDR3 region is CASSLIGLAGAPGTQYF. CDR3 coding DNA: TGTGCCAGCAGCCTCATCGGCCTAGCGGGGGCCCCCGGTACGCAGTATTTT. V and J are TRBV7-3 and TRBJ2-3; the match to TRBD2 covers 10 bases. This CDR3 is built from 17 residues. The V and J ends lost 5 bases and 8 bases, in that order; junction bases with no gene match: 16. The germline V gene encodes CDR1 SGHTA and CDR2 FQGTGA.